This TCR beta chain was identified during a study of T cell repertoires in cytomegalovirus infection. Study information: Carrying CMV and the relevant HLA type showed in public TCR beta signatures.

This clonotype was seen only a few times. The antigen is undetermined. TCRdb used MiXCR to reprocess the reads, holding one entry per CDR3 protein. The sample holds around 540,000 distinct CDR3 sequences; about 33% are singletons and the top ten take 15% to 20%. Study-wide points: The cumulative frequency of public TCR beta families distinguished individuals who carried CMV together with the relevant HLA. The ex vivo response was dominated by HLA-C-restricted CMV-specific TCR beta clonotypes.

V was clipped by 3 bases and J by 1 base, with 7 bases between them. CDR1 is MGHRA and CDR2 is YSYEKL in the germline V gene. The CDR3 has 14 amino acids. The input for sequencing was cultured PBMCs, taken from culture after CMV antigen stimulation. This chain links TRBV4-1 with TRBJ1-5; D gene unclear. The source of this sequence is a human donor in good health (CMV status not recorded). Some clones in this sample may be carry-over from other donors' samples. The DNA for the CDR3 is TGCGCCAGCAGCCAGGAACCGAGCAATCAGCCCCAGCATTTT. This encodes CASSQEPSNQPQHF.